One and the same sample provided the 8 T cell receptor beta chains below, sequenced in a study of tumor-infiltrating lymphocytes in primary liver carcinoma. Total RNA (around 0.45 ug) served as template for TCR beta cDNA synthesis primed by a constant-region primer. Library construction for TCR beta comprised three nested multiplex PCR rounds performed with slightly modified ARM-PCR. The first two PCR rounds used TRBV1-TRBV30 primers with a Cbeta primer, roughly 10 cycles each. TCRdb re-analysed the multiplex PCR reads in MiXCR, keeping a single row per CDR3 protein. The data show about 210,000 distinct CDR3 sequences, with less than 75% seen just once and 7% to 8.5% held by the top ten. Germline DNA was also extracted, while the blood RNA originated from unsorted whole blood. Sequences were obtained from peripheral blood. The receptors here all came from a woman aged 60-70 years with primary liver carcinoma and hepatitis B virus infection.

Of note for this clonotype: This may stem from a read error, because a much larger clone lies one nucleotide away. The chain combines TRBV6-5 with TRBJ1-1; D unresolved. The germline gives CDR1 MNHEY, CDR2 SVGAGI. This CDR3 has 14 residues. DNA of the CDR3: TGTGCCAGCAGTTACCCCCAACCGAACACTGAAGCTTCCTTT. It translates to CASSYPQPNTEASF.

The chain combines TRBV12-5 with TRBJ2-2; no clear D gene. The germline V gene encodes CDR1 LGHNT and CDR2 FRNRAP. V shed 1 base and J shed 1 base, with 19 bases lying between them. The CDR3 totals 19 residues. The CDR3 here is CASGLARRGPSWNTGELFF. CDR3 coding DNA: TGTGCTAGTGGTTTGGCCCGGAGAGGACCGTCCTGGAACACCGGGGAGCTGTTTTTT.

To note about this clonotype: A junction end diverges from the germline sequence, so it may reflect a read error. J is TRBJ2-2 and V is TRBV11-2; TRBD2 aligns across 9 bases. The CDR3 contains 16 residues. Germline assignment: CDR1 SGHAT and CDR2 FQNNGV. The DNA of the CDR3 is TGTGCCAGCCCTAAGACTAGCGGTCCGAGGACTGGGGAGATGTTTTTT. Protein: CASPKTSGPRTGEMFF.

Of note for this clonotype: A much bigger clone sits one base away, suggesting this may be a read error. The V gene is TRBV12-3 or TRBV12-4, the J gene TRBJ2-2; the D gene is possibly TRBD2 (6 bases). Trimming took 2 bases from V and 3 from J, leaving 13 bases between them. The CDR3 consists of 16 residues. This CDR3 reads CASSLMVAADTGELFF. The DNA for the CDR3 is TGTGCCAGCAGTTTAATGGTAGCGGCGGACACCGGGGAGCTGTTTTTT.

The rearrangement joins TRBV6-5 to TRBJ2-5; 8 positions agree with TRBD1. The CDR3 consists of 14 residues. Germline V gene sequence: CDR1 MNHEY, CDR2 SVGAGI. The CDR3 bases are TGTCCCGGCAGGGGACAGGCGATACAAGAGACCCAGTACTTC. This encodes CPGRGQAIQETQYF.

In regard to this clonotype: Likely a read error: the CDR3 ends without its conserved phenylalanine or tryptophan. No DNA is shown, since the ends of the CDR3 on it are uncertain; the CDR3 is the one TCRdb lists. The genes are TRBV6-2 or TRBV6-3 and TRBJ2-7; no DNA check was done on the table's D call, TRBD2. Both ends counted, the CDR3 spans 13 residues. Per the germline V gene, CDR1 is MNHEY and CDR2 is SVGEGT. The chain's CDR3 is CASSGTSGYEQYL.

J is TRBJ1-1 and V is TRBV28, with D maybe TRBD1 (5 bases). V lost 5 bases and J 0 bases, leaving 7 bases between the germline ends. Germline V CDR1 and CDR2: MDHEN, SYDVKM. The CDR3 totals 13 residues. The CDR3 is CASSGGVNTEAFF. CDR3 in DNA: TGTGCCAGCAGTGGGGGGGTGAACACTGAAGCTTTCTTT.

On this clonotype: A clone one base away is much larger, so this may be a read error. The conserved phenylalanine or tryptophan is not found at the CDR3 terminus, so this likely reflects a read error. The V gene is TRBV12-3 or TRBV12-4, the J gene TRBJ1-1, with D hard to call. The CDR3 contains 11 residues. Between the trimmed V and J ends, which lost 2 bases and 6 bases, there was a span of 4 bases. The CDR3 is CASSLKAEAFC. CDR3 bases: TGTGCCAGCAGTTTAAAGGCTGAAGCTTTCTGT.